This TCR beta chain comes out of a study of blood T cell repertoires in COVID-19 (dated by TCRdb to 2019 to 2021). In terms of the full investigation: Samples covering the acute and convalescent phases of COVID-19 were provided by collaborators in the United States, Italy and Spain. The material from the prospective study consisted of cDNA or gDNA derived from T cells, B-cell-depleted T cells, or PBMCs. Deeply sampled blood TCRbeta repertoires from subjects exposed to, actively infected with, or recovered from COVID-19 were included in the dataset. The repertoires were released in a freely available public database intended as a resource for research on the immune response to SARS-CoV-2. Samples came from the ongoing ImmuneRACE study (first 160 participants) plus 1,254 subjects from 6 global collaborators. Nearly every sample came with metadata listing a de-identified subject ID, COVID-19 status, age in years and sex. Where available, HLA class I and class II types were taken from metadata supplied by the sample provider and were not determined by assay-based typing.

TCRbeta CDR3 regions were amplified from genomic DNA by means of the immunoSEQ Assay, a bias-controlled multiplex PCR. From the authors' description of their analysis: The number of nucleated cells in each sample was estimated from the amplification of reference gene primers within the assay. To quantify the absolute abundance of each unique TCRbeta CDR3 rearrangement, sequence reads were collapsed and filtered. Productive Simpson clonality was computed per sample as the square root of Simpson's diversity index over productive rearrangements. This is the immuneACCESS table as TCRdb keeps it, with only in-frame sequences that have V and J called. A part of the clones is gone; compared with another copy, unresolved V genes explain less than half, and the rest is unexplained. V, J and clone size derive from that table, while D and trimming were established from the DNA sequence. Here the sample has hundreds of thousands of clones; roughly 89% occur a single time. Of the sample, over 12% falls within the top ten clones.

Broader findings and caveats from the paper: The amount of clinical and demographic metadata varied by source and participant and was provided uncurated.

From the germline V gene, CDR1 is MNHEY and CDR2 is SVGAGI. The CDR3 holds 15 amino acids from the cysteine to the phenylalanine. The retained sequence is limited to the CDR3, 45 bases, with the frame set at the first base. The germline V end is reduced by 7 bases and the J end by 4 bases; junction bases left unmatched: 8. With regard to this clone: Its specific antigen is unknown. No quality values exist for individual bases; no much larger clone is one base distant.

Enrolling through a virtual design, the prospective study's participants ranged in age from roughly 18 to 95 years and lived across approximately 25 United States geographic areas. In the prospective study, participants were assigned to cohorts based on the clinical history participants reported in a screening survey and a study questionnaire. Exposed participants were defined as having been in contact with someone with a PCR-confirmed or clinician-diagnosed COVID-19 case within 2 weeks of study entry. In the prospective study, mobile phlebotomists collected whole blood, serum and a nasopharyngeal or oropharyngeal swab from each participant. Prospective study participants could optionally give additional blood draws and questionnaires over an approximately 2-month period. Prospective study blood samples were shipped either frozen or at room temperature before DNA extraction.

Sequencing used PBMCs or T cells enriched from blood (not recorded which). The source of this sequence is a man aged 25 to 40 who had been exposed to COVID-19. The rearranged chain carries TRBV6-5 and TRBJ2-1, and 9 junction bases match TRBD2. The CDR3 protein is CASKNSGGNYNEQFF. In nucleotide form, the sequence is TGTGCCAGCAAGAATAGCGGGGGAAATTACAATGAGCAGTTCTTC.